This TCR beta chain was sequenced in a study of early T cells in non-severe SARS-CoV-2 infection. Whole-study context: Chains were not paired, and sequencing was done on bulk RNA from unsorted whole blood. Overall study findings and caveats: The matching step, a VDJdb search, favored anti-spike CD8 responses and missed private and CD4 specificities.

This clonotype has more than one count but fewer than ten. Its antigen remains unidentified. Trimming stripped 6 bases from V and 0 bases from J, with 6 bases between. The germline V gene encodes CDR1 SQVTM and CDR2 ANQGSEA. The CDR3 loop spans 11 amino acids. TCRdb itself ran the 5' RACE reads through MiXCR, one entry per CDR3 protein. The table lists approximately 88,000 distinct CDR3 sequences, approximately 14% of them singletons. V usage is TRBV29-1 and J usage is TRBJ2-7, with D unclear. This TCR came from an adult who was a healthcare worker with PCR-confirmed SARS-CoV-2 infection or an uninfected control (not recorded which). The sequencing input was whole blood. This CDR3 is CSVQSSYEQYF. The CDR3 DNA sequence: TGCAGCGTACAGAGCTCCTACGAGCAGTACTTC.